The 5 T cell receptor beta chains reported below all come from one sample, sequenced in a study of vaccination and CD4 T cells after COVID-19 (dated by TCRdb to 2022 to 2024). The method was PCR. The sample was run on an Illumina iSeq 100. TCRdb cleaned the public reads at Q25 with fastp, built clones with MiXCR and kept in-frame beta chains. All rows with the same CDR3 protein become a single entry with the most common DNA and genes. Present in this sample are 15,000 to 16,000 distinct CDR3 sequences, less than 75% of which were seen just once. Of the sample, about 1.1% is held by the ten largest clones. Sequences were derived from CD4+ T cells from blood, sampled after SARS-CoV-2 vaccination. The receptor set was obtained from a human donor who had recovered from COVID-19.

This sequence joins TRBV7-6 and TRBJ2-2; D not certain. Trimming took off 1 base at V and 0 bases at J, with 9 bases between the two ends. Germline V lookup: CDR1 SGHVS, CDR2 FNYEAQ. The CDR3 is 16 residues long. The CDR3 is CASSLEVAANTGELFF. CDR3 DNA: TGTGCCAGCAGCTTAGAGGTAGCAGCGAACACCGGGGAGCTGTTTTTT.

This CDR3 is CASSYTLRDRNTEAFF. CDR3 sequence (DNA): TGTGCCAGCAGTTACACACTCCGGGACAGGAACACTGAAGCTTTCTTT. V is TRBV6-2 or TRBV6-3 and J is TRBJ1-1; 7 positions agree with TRBD1. The CDR3 consists of 16 residues. The V gene end was trimmed by 2 bases and the J gene end by 1 base; junction bases not matched to a gene: 7. CDR1 MNHEY and CDR2 SVGEGT come from the germline V gene.

The CDR3 reads CAWSDKLASEQFF. Written as DNA, the CDR3 is TGTGCCTGGAGTGATAAACTAGCATCTGAGCAGTTCTTC. The rearrangement links TRBV30 to TRBJ2-1; tentative D call: TRBD2 (6 bases). CDR1 is GTSNPN and CDR2 is SVGIG in the germline V gene (reference sequence). The CDR3 covers 13 residues. V gave up 1 base and J gave up 9 bases, with 13 bases separating them.

This clonotype was seen more than once but under ten times. The V and J genes are TRBV7-8 and TRBJ1-2; tentatively, D is TRBD1 (5 bases). This CDR3 region has 12 residues. V lost 1 base and J 6 bases, leaving 6 bases between the germline ends. Germline lookup yields CDR1 SGHVS and CDR2 FQNEAQ. The CDR3 sequence: CASSLVRDGYTF. The CDR3 DNA sequence: TGTGCCAGCAGCTTAGTCAGGGATGGCTACACCTTC.

V gene TRBV7-8 combines with J gene TRBJ1-5, with no clear D. V lost 5 bases and J lost 6, with 11 bases in between. This CDR3 is built from 13 residues. CDR1 and CDR2 (germline): SGHVS, FQNEAQ. The DNA for the CDR3 is TGTGCCAGCAGCCGGACTGACTTTCAGCCCCAGCATTTT. Its translation: CASSRTDFQPQHF. Based on the CDR3 plus reference TRBV7-8 and TRBJ1-5, the full variable domain is GAGVSQSPRYKVAKRGQDVALRCDPISGHVSLFWYQQALGQGPEFLTYFQNEAQLDKSGLPSDRFFAERPEGSVSTLKIQRTQQEDSAVYLCASSRTDFQPQHFGDGTRLSIL.